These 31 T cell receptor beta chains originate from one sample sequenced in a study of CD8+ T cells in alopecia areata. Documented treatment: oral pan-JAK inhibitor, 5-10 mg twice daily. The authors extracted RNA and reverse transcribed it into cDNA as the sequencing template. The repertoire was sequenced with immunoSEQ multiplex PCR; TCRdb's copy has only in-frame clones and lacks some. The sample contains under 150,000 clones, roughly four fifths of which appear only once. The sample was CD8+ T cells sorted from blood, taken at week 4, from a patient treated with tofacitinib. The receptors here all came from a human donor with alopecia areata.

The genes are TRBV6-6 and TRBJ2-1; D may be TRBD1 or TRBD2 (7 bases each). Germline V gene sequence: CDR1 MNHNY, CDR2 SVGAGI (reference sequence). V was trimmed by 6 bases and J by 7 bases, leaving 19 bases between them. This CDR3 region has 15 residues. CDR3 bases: TGTGCCAGCAGCTACCCCAGGGGGGGCCAGAATGAGCAGTTCTTC. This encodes CASSYPRGGQNEQFF.

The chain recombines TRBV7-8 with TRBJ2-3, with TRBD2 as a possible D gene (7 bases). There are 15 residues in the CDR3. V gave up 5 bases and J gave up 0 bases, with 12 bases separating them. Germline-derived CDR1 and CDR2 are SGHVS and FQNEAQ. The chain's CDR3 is CASSRGASSTDTQYF. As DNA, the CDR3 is TGTGCCAGCAGCCGGGGGGCTAGCAGCACAGATACGCAGTATTTT.

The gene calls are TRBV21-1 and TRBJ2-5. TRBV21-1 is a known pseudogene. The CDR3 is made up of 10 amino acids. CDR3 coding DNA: TGTGCCAGCAGTGGGGGGACCCAGTACTTC. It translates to CASSGGTQYF.

CDR3 amino acids: CASSQGEQERGFYEQYF. CDR3 coding DNA: TGCGCCAGCAGCCAAGGGGAACAGGAGCGGGGGTTCTACGAGCAGTACTTC. This chain connects TRBV4-3 to TRBJ2-7, with 8 bases lining up with TRBD2. Per germline, CDR1 LGHNA and CDR2 YSLEER. The CDR3 has 17 amino acids. J gave up 3 bases and V 1 base, and 11 bases lay outside the gene matches.

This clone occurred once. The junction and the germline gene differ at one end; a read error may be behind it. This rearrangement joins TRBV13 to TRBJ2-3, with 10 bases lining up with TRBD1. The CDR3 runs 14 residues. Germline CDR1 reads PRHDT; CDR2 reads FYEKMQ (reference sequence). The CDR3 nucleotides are TGTGCCAGCAGCTTAGGGACTAGCGACAGGGGGCATGTCTTT. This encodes CASSLGTSDRGHVF. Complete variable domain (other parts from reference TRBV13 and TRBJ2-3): AAGVIQSPRHLIKEKRETATLKCYPIPRHDTVYWYQQGPGQDPQFLISFYEKMQSDKGSIPDRFSAQQFSDYHSELNMSSLELGDSALYFCASSLGTSDRGHVFGPGTRLTVL.

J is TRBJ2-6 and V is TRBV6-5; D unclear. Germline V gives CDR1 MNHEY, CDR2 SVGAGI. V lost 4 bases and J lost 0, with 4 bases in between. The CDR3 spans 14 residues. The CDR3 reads CASSLDSGANVLTF. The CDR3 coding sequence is TGTGCCAGCAGTTTAGACTCTGGGGCCAACGTCCTGACTTTC.

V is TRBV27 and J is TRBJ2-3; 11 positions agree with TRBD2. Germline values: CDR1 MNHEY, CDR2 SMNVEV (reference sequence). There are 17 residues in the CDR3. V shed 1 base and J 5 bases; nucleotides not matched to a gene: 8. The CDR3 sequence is CASSLFQTSGVLDTQYF. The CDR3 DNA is TGTGCCAGCAGTTTATTCCAGACTAGCGGGGTTTTAGATACGCAGTATTTT.

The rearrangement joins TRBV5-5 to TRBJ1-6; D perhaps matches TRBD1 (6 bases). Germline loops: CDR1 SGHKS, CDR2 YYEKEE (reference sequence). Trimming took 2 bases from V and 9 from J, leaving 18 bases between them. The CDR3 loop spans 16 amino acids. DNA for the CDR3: TGTGCCAGCAGCTTCTCCAGGGGTGTCGAGGGTTCACCCCTCCACTTT. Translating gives CASSFSRGVEGSPLHF.

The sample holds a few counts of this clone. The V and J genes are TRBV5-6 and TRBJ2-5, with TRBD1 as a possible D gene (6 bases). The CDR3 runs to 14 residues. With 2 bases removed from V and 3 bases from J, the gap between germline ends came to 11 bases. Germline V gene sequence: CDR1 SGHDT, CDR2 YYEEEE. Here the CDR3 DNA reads TGTGCCAGCAGCTTTGGGCAGGGGAAAGAGACCCAGTACTTC. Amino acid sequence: CASSFGQGKETQYF. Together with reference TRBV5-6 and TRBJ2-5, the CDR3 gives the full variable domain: DAGVTQSPTHLIKTRGQQVTLRCSPKSGHDTVSWYQQALGQGPQFIFQYYEEEERQRGNFPDRFSGHQFPNYSSELNVNALLLGDSALYLCASSFGQGKETQYFGPGTRLLVL.

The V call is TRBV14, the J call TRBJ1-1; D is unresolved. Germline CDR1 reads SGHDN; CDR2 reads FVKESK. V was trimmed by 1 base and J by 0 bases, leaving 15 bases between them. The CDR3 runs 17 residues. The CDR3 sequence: CASSQAVRSGMNTEAFF. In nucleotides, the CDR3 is TGTGCCAGCAGCCAAGCCGTTCGATCGGGCATGAACACTGAAGCTTTCTTT.

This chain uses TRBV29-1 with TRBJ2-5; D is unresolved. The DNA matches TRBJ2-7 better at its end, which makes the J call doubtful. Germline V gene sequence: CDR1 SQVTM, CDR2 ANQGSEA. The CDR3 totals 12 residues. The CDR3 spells CSVEAGSYEQYF. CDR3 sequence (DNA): TGCAGCGTTGAGGCCGGCTCCTACGAGCAGTACTTC.

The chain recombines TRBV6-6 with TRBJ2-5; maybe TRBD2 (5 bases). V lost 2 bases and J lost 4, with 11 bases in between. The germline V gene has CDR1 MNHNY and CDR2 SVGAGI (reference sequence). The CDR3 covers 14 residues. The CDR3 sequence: CASSYPDSAETQYF. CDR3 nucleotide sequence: TGTGCCAGCAGTTACCCGGACTCGGCAGAGACCCAGTACTTC.

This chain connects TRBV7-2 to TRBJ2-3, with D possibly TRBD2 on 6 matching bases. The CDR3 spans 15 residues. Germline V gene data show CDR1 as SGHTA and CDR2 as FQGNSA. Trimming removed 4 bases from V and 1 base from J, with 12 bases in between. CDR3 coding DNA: TGTGCCAGCAGCTCCCTAGCTAGCGGCACAGATACGCAGTATTTT. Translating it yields CASSSLASGTDTQYF.

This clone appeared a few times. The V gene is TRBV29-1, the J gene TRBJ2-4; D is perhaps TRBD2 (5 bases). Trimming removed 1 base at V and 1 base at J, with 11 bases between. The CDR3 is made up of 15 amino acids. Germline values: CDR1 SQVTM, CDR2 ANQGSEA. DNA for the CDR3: TGCAGCGTTGAAGTAGCTAGCTCGGCCAAAAACATTCAGTACTTC. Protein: CSVEVASSAKNIQYF.

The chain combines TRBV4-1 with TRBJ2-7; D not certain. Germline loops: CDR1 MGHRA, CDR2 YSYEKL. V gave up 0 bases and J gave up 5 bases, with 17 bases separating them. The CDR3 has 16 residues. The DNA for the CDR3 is TGCGCCAGCAGCCAAGATCAGACGGCACAGAGGCACGAGCAGTACTTC. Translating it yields CASSQDQTAQRHEQYF.

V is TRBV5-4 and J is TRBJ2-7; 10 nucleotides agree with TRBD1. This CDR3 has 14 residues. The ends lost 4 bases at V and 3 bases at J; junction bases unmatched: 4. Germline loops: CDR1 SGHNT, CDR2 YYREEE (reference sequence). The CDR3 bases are TGTGCCAGCAGCACTGGACAGGGGGACTACGAGCAGTACTTC. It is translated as CASSTGQGDYEQYF.

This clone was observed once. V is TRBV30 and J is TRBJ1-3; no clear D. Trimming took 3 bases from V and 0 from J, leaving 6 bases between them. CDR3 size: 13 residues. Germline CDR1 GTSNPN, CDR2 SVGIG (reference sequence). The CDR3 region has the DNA TGTGCCTGGAGCTCCAGCTCTGGAAACACCATATATTTT. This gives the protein CAWSSSSGNTIYF.

CDR3 sequence reads: CASSQDWTGYGNTIYF. CDR3 coding DNA: TGCGCCAGCAGCCAAGATTGGACAGGGTATGGGAACACCATATATTTT. The rearrangement links TRBV4-3 to TRBJ1-3; 8 bases line up with TRBD1. The CDR3 spans 16 residues. Germline V CDR1 and CDR2: LGHNA, YSLEER. Trimming at V came to 0 bases and at J to 7 bases, leaving 8 bases not matched to a gene.

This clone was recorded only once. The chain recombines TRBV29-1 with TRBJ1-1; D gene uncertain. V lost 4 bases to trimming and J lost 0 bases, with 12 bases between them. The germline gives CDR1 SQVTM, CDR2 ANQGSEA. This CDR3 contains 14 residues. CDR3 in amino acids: CSVGARQMNTEAFF. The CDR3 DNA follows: TGCAGCGTTGGGGCCAGGCAGATGAACACTGAAGCTTTCTTT.

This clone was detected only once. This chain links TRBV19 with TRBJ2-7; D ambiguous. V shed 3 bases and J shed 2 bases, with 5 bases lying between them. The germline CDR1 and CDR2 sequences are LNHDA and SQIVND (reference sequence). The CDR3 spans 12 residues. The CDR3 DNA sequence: TGTGCCAGTAGTATGGCCCCCTACGAGCAGTACTTC. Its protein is CASSMAPYEQYF.

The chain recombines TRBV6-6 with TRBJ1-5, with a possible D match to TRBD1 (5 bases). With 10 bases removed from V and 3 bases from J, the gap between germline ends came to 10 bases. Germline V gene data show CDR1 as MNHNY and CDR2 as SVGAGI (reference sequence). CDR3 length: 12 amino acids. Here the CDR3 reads CATDTLNQPQHF. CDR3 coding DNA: TGTGCCACGGACACCCTCAATCAGCCCCAGCATTTT.

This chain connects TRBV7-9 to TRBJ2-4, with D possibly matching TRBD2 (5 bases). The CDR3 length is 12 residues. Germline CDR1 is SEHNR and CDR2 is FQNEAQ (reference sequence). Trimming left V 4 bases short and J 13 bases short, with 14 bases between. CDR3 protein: CASSSGSTGQYF. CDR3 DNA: TGTGCCAGCAGCTCCGGGTCCACGGGGCAGTACTTC. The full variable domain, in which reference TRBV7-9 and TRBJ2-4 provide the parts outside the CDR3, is DTGVSQNPRHKITKRGQNVTFRCDPISEHNRLYWYRQTLGQGPEFLTYFQNEAQLEKSRLLSDRFSAERPKGSFSTLEIQRTEQGDSAMYLCASSSGSTGQYFGAGTRLSVL.

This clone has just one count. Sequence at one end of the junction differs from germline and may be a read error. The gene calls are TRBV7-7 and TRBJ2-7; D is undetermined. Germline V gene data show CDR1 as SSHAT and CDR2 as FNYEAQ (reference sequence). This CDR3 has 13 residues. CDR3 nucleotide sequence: TGTGCTAGCAGCTTAGCCCTTTCCTACGAGCAGTACTTC. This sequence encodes CASSLALSYEQYF.

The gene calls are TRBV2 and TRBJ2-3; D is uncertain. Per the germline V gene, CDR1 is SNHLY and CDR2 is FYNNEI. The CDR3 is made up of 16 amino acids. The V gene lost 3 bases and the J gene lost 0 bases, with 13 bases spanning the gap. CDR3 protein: CASSDSPVGSTDTQYF. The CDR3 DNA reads TGTGCCAGCAGTGATAGTCCGGTGGGTAGCACAGATACGCAGTATTTT.

This chain's CDR3 is CSVPGGQGAHEQFF. Here the CDR3 DNA reads TGCAGCGTTCCGGGGGGACAGGGCGCCCATGAGCAGTTCTTC. The V and J genes are TRBV29-1 and TRBJ2-1, with TRBD1 identical over 9 bases. The CDR3 totals 14 residues. J lost 8 bases, V lost 5 bases, and 10 bases had no gene match. Germline V gives CDR1 SQVTM, CDR2 ANQGSEA.

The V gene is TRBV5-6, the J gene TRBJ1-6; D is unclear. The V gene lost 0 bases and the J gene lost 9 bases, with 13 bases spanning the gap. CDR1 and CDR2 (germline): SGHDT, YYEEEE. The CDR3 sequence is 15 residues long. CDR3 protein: CASSLGPAFVSPLHF. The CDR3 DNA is TGTGCCAGCAGCTTGGGGCCAGCGTTTGTTTCACCCCTCCACTTT.

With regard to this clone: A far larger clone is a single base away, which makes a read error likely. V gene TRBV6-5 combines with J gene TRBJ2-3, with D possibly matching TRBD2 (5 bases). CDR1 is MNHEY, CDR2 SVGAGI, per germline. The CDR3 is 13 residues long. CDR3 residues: CACSYSGEDTQYF. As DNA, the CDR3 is TGTGCCTGCAGTTACTCCGGGGAAGATACGCAGTATTTT.

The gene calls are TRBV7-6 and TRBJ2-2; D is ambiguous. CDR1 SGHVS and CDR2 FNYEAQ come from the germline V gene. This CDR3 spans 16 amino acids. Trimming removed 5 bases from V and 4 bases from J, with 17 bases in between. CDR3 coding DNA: TGTGCCAGCAGCCTACCAAAAGGCGGTGGCACCGGGGAGCTGTTTTTT. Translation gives CASSLPKGGGTGELFF.

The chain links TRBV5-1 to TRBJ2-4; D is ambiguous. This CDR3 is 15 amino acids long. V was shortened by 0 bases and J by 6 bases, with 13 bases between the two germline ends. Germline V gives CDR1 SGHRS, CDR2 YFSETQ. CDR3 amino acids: CASSLEGADSNIQYF. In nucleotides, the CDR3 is TGCGCCAGCAGCTTGGAGGGTGCGGATTCAAACATTCAGTACTTC.

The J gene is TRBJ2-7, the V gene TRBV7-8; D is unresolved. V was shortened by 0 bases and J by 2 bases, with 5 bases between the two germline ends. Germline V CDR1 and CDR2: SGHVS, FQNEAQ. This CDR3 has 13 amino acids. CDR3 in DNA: TGTGCCAGCAGCTTAGCCCCAACCTACGAGCAGTACTTC. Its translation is CASSLAPTYEQYF.

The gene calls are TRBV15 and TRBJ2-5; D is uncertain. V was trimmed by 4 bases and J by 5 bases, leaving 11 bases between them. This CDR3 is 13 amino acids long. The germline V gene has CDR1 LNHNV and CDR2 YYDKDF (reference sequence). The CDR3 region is CATSTLKAETQYF. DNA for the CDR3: TGTGCCACCAGCACCCTAAAGGCGGAGACCCAGTACTTC.